The 23 T cell receptor beta chains given below trace back to one sample, sequenced in a study of blood T cells in healthy people across ages. A J-beta primer mix and a sample-barcoded 5' primer were used in a second PCR of roughly 6 to 12 cycles. TCRdb processed the 5' RACE reads anew with MiXCR; each CDR3 protein has one entry. This sample carries roughly 1.5 million distinct CDR3 sequences, approximately 43% of them seen once, and the ten largest clones take more than 4%. Source material: blood. The receptor source for this set is a woman aged 18-35 years in good health.

The J gene is TRBJ2-3, the V gene TRBV3-1, with no clear D. V shed 5 bases and J shed 2 bases, with 17 bases lying between them. Germline CDR1 reads LGHDT; CDR2 reads YNNKEL (reference sequence). CDR3 length: 16 residues. In DNA form, the CDR3 reads TGTGCCAGCAGCTCCACCCAGCTTACCGTCACAGATACGCAGTATTTT. Protein: CASSSTQLTVTDTQYF.

The V call is TRBV10-3, the J call TRBJ1-4; D gene uncertain. CDR1 ENHRY and CDR2 SYGVKD come from the germline V gene. V lost 0 bases and J 8 bases, leaving 7 bases between the germline ends. The CDR3 extends over 13 amino acids. The CDR3 coding sequence is TGTGCCATCAGTGAGTCGAGCCAAGAAAAACTGTTTTTT. This sequence encodes CAISESSQEKLFF.

The chain has TRBV4-1 and TRBJ2-1; a weak D match, TRBD2 (5 bases). The CDR3 contains 14 residues. Trimming removed 3 bases from V and 13 bases from J, with 19 bases in between. CDR1 is MGHRA, CDR2 YSYEKL, per germline. CDR3 protein: CASSHSGYQETQFF. In DNA form, the CDR3 reads TGCGCCAGCAGCCACAGCGGATACCAAGAGACCCAGTTCTTC.

The rearrangement uses TRBV21-1 and TRBJ2-7; the table's D call, TRBD2, has no DNA check behind it. TRBV21-1 is assigned pseudogene status. CDR3 length: 18 residues. CDR3 amino acids: CASSKPTPLAGSSYEQYF. The CDR3 DNA follows: TGTGCCAGCAGCAAACCCACGCCACTAGCGGGGAGCTCCTACGAGCAGTACTTC.

This chain connects TRBV27 to TRBJ1-4; 9 bases are shared with TRBD1. The junction had 10 bases not matched to a gene; V was cut back by 6 bases and J by 5 bases. CDR3 size: 16 residues. The germline V gene has CDR1 MNHEY and CDR2 SMNVEV (reference sequence). CDR3 amino acids: CASRNRGRVENEKLFF. CDR3 in DNA: TGTGCCAGCAGGAACAGGGGGCGGGTTGAGAATGAAAAACTGTTTTTT.

The chain is built from TRBV20-1 and TRBJ2-3, with TRBD2 identical over 7 bases. The V gene's germline CDR1 is DFQATT and CDR2 SNEGSKA (reference sequence). This CDR3 region has 16 residues. V dropped 0 bases and J dropped 4; count of bases not matched to a gene: 10. This chain's CDR3 is CSARDLKAGMADTQYF. Written as DNA, the CDR3 is TGCAGTGCTAGAGATCTAAAAGCGGGGATGGCAGATACGCAGTATTTT.

This chain connects TRBV28 to TRBJ2-1; TRBD1 matches 7 bases. Germline trimming cut 6 bases from V and 9 bases from J; bases unmatched to any gene: 8. The CDR3 has 13 amino acids. Germline-derived CDR1 and CDR2 are MDHEN and SYDVKM. The CDR3: CASSRGQDLEQFF. The CDR3 DNA sequence: TGTGCCAGCAGCCGTGGACAGGACCTTGAGCAGTTCTTC.

This clonotype was seen a single time. The rearrangement links TRBV14 to TRBJ2-5, with D unresolved. TRBJ2-7 matches the DNA end more closely, so the J call is doubtful. CDR1 is SGHDN and CDR2 is FVKESK in the germline V gene. The CDR3 covers 12 residues. The CDR3 region is CASSQDPCEQYF. The CDR3, as DNA: TGTGCCAGCAGCCAGGACCCCTGCGAGCAGTACTTC.

This clonotype turned up a few times. The chain carries TRBV7-2 and TRBJ2-7; D possibly corresponds to TRBD1 (7 bases). The CDR3 totals 16 residues. Germline CDR1 and CDR2: SGHTA and FQGNSA. Trimming stripped 1 base from V and 2 bases from J, with 15 bases between. This chain's CDR3 is CASSLVAGGTPYEQYF. The CDR3 DNA reads TGTGCCAGCAGCTTAGTCGCAGGGGGGACCCCCTACGAGCAGTACTTC.

The chain recombines TRBV12-3 or TRBV12-4 with TRBJ2-7, with D possibly matching TRBD2 (6 bases). This CDR3 contains 15 residues. The V end lost 3 bases, the J end lost 7 bases, and 19 bases lay between the germline ends. The CDR3 DNA reads TGTGCCAGCAGTTTGATAAGTAGGAGGGGAAATGAGCAGTACTTC. Its protein is CASSLISRRGNEQYF.

This clonotype was counted between two and nine times. The V gene is TRBV7-6, the J gene TRBJ2-5; 11 nucleotides line up with TRBD2. The CDR3 consists of 16 residues. J was trimmed by 2 bases and V by 3 bases; bases with no gene match: 5. The germline gives CDR1 SGHVS, CDR2 FNYEAQ. The CDR3 loop is CASSFPSGGLQETQYF. The CDR3, as DNA: TGTGCCAGCAGCTTCCCTAGCGGGGGGTTGCAAGAGACCCAGTACTTC.

This chain joins TRBV29-1 and TRBJ1-1, with D tentatively TRBD1 (5 bases). In germline, CDR1 is SQVTM, CDR2 ANQGSEA. The CDR3 runs 14 residues. The V gene lost 3 bases and the J gene lost 4 bases, with 15 bases spanning the gap. The CDR3 DNA is TGCAGCGTTGACGGACTTGGGGGAGGCACTGAAGCTTTCTTT. As protein: CSVDGLGGGTEAFF.

Turning to this clonotype: Relative to the germline gene, one junction end is altered; a read error may explain this. The genes are TRBV7-2 and TRBJ2-6; TRBD1 might be the D (6 bases). In germline, CDR1 is SGHTA, CDR2 FQGNSA. CDR3 length: 17 residues. The DNA of the CDR3 is TGTGCCAGCAGCAACGCAGGGGTTTCCTCTGGGGCCAACGTCCTGGCTTTC. It codes for CASSNAGVSSGANVLAF.

This clonotype was recorded only once. This chain connects TRBV10-3 to TRBJ1-1, with D possibly TRBD1 on 5 matching bases. The V end was cut by 5 bases, the J end by 1 base, with 20 bases between. The CDR3 has 17 amino acids. Germline loops: CDR1 ENHRY, CDR2 SYGVKD. The DNA for the CDR3 is TGTGCCATCAGTACTCCACCACGGGGGGAAAAGAACACTGAAGCTTTCTTT. As protein: CAISTPPRGEKNTEAFF.

This clonotype has a handful of counts. This chain connects TRBV28 to TRBJ2-7; 7 bases agree with TRBD2. This CDR3 has 16 residues. Germline CDR1 and CDR2: MDHEN and SYDVKM. With 6 bases clipped from V and 2 bases from J, the junction kept 13 bases outside the gene matches. The CDR3 region has the DNA TGTGCCAGCAGAGCCTGGGGGGTAGCGGGTCCCTACGAGCAGTACTTC. Its protein is CASRAWGVAGPYEQYF.

As to this clonotype: A much larger clone lies one base from this, so it may be a read error. The genes are TRBV9 and TRBJ2-1; D unresolved. Matching the DNA end better, TRBJ2-7 makes the J call doubtful. CDR3 length equals 13 residues. Germline values: CDR1 SGDLS, CDR2 YYNGEE. The CDR3 loop reads CASIVSSYNEQYF. The CDR3 nucleotides read TGTGCCAGCATCGTAAGCTCCTACAATGAGCAGTACTTC.

The chain has TRBV7-2 and TRBJ2-7; D call uncertain. This CDR3 comprises 12 residues. V was pared by 2 bases and J by 3 bases, with 5 bases between. The germline V gene has CDR1 SGHTA and CDR2 FQGNSA. The CDR3 DNA reads TGTGCCAGCAGCTTAATTGTCTACGAGCAGTACTTC. It is translated as CASSLIVYEQYF.

V gene TRBV7-6 combines with J gene TRBJ2-7; D gene ambiguous. CDR3 length equals 15 residues. The germline CDR1 and CDR2 sequences are SGHVS and FNYEAQ. The ends were cut back, 2 bases at V and 2 bases at J, with 13 bases in the middle. The CDR3: CASSLSDGPTYEQYF. In DNA form, the CDR3 reads TGTGCCAGCAGCTTATCGGACGGACCCACCTACGAGCAGTACTTC. The full variable domain, rest sourced from reference TRBV7-6 and TRBJ2-7, is GAGVSQSPRYKVTKRGQDVALRCDPISGHVSLYWYRQALGQGPEFLTYFNYEAQQDKSGLPNDRFSAERPEGSISTLTIQRTEQRDSAMYRCASSLSDGPTYEQYFGPGTRLTVT.

This sequence joins TRBV12-3 or TRBV12-4 and TRBJ1-4; 8 bases match TRBD1. J gave up 4 bases and V 6 bases, and 4 bases lay outside the gene matches. CDR3 size: 14 residues. The CDR3, as DNA: TGTGCCAGCAGCCCGACAGGGGTTAATGAAAAACTGTTTTTT. Translating gives CASSPTGVNEKLFF.

This clonotype has a count of ten or more. The chain links TRBV5-1 to TRBJ2-5; D may be TRBD2 (6 bases). This CDR3 has 13 residues. Between the trimmed V and J ends, which lost 1 base and 3 bases, there was a span of 7 bases. Germline CDR1 and CDR2: SGHRS and YFSETQ. The CDR3 DNA sequence: TGCGCCAGCAGCTTGTGGGGGGAAGAGACCCAGTACTTC. As protein: CASSLWGEETQYF. The variable domain in full, completed from reference TRBV5-1 and TRBJ2-5, reads KAGVTQTPRYLIKTRGQQVTLSCSPISGHRSVSWYQQTPGQGLQFLFEYFSETQRNKGNFPGRFSGRQFSNSRSEMNVSTLELGDSALYLCASSLWGEETQYFGPGTRLLVL.

In its sample, this clonotype was seen a few times. The chain employs TRBV12-3 or TRBV12-4 and TRBJ1-5; the D is unclear. V was pared by 5 bases and J by 7 bases, with 12 bases between. The CDR3 has 13 amino acids. The CDR3 nucleotides read TGTGCCAGCAGTGCGGATCCGCGGCAGCCCCAGCATTTT. Translating it yields CASSADPRQPQHF.

CDR3 sequence: CASSLSAQGPSGYNEQFF. The CDR3 DNA is TGTGCCAGCAGTTTATCGGCTCAGGGACCCAGCGGCTACAATGAGCAGTTCTTC. The gene calls are TRBV28 and TRBJ2-1, with D possibly being TRBD1 or TRBD2 (5 bases each). The V end was cut by 1 base, the J end by 3 bases, with 19 bases between. Germline V CDR1 and CDR2: MDHEN, SYDVKM. The CDR3 extends over 18 amino acids.

The chain carries TRBV30 and TRBJ2-5, with 10 positions matching TRBD2. The CDR3 covers 13 residues. With 1 base clipped from V and 5 bases from J, the junction kept 1 base outside the gene matches. From germline, CDR1 is GTSNPN and CDR2 SVGIG (reference sequence). The CDR3 DNA reads TGTGCCTGGAGTGAGGGACTAGCGGAGACCCAGTACTTC. This sequence encodes CAWSEGLAETQYF.